This TCR beta chain originates from a study of T cell repertoires in cytomegalovirus infection. There are many counts of this clonotype. TCRdb re-derived calls from the reads in MiXCR, one entry per CDR3 protein. The sample includes roughly 250,000 distinct CDR3 sequences, over 20% seen only once; the top ten take about 20%. V was clipped by 2 bases and J by 4 bases, with 11 bases between them. There are 14 residues in the CDR3. Germline V lookup: CDR1 SGHTA, CDR2 FQGNSA. Sample: CD8+ T cells from PBMCs. V is TRBV7-2 and J is TRBJ2-5; no clear D gene. This receptor was taken from a human donor in good health (CMV status not recorded). Some clones in this sample may be carry-over from other donors' samples. The CDR3 DNA reads TGTGCCAGCAGCTTATCGGATAGGTCAGAGACCCAGTACTTC. Its translation is CASSLSDRSETQYF.